In its sample, the clone carrying this T cell receptor beta chain was seen once. This entry is derived from a study of cytomegalovirus exposure and HLA in healthy donors. PCR employed 60 Vbeta and 13 Jbeta primers. Original data processing: About 10 million of tens of millions of unique TCR beta chains were shared, per a later count. Profiling relied on immunoSEQ multiplex PCR, and the TCRdb table lists in-frame clones only, not all of them. D and trimming come from the DNA, and the V and J calls and clone size come from that table. The table includes fewer than 250,000 clones, roughly four fifths detected once. CDR1 is MDHEN, CDR2 SYDVKM, per germline. This CDR3 has 16 amino acids. Trimming stripped 2 bases from V and 2 bases from J, with 12 bases between.

The rearrangement joins TRBV28 to TRBJ1-4; a possible D gene is TRBD1 (6 bases). The sequencing input was PBMCs. The clonotype originates from a man in his late teens or twenties in good health and CMV-seronegative. CDR3 nucleotides: TGTGCCAGCAGTTTAGTCCCAGGGGCCACTAATGAAAAACTGTTTTTT. Translation gives CASSLVPGATNEKLFF. Based on the CDR3 plus reference TRBV28 and TRBJ1-4, the full variable domain is DVKVTQSSRYLVKRTGEKVFLECVQDMDHENMFWYRQDPGLGLRLIYFSYDVKMKEKGDIPEGYSVSREKKERFSLILESASTNQTSMYLCASSLVPGATNEKLFFGSGTQLSVL.